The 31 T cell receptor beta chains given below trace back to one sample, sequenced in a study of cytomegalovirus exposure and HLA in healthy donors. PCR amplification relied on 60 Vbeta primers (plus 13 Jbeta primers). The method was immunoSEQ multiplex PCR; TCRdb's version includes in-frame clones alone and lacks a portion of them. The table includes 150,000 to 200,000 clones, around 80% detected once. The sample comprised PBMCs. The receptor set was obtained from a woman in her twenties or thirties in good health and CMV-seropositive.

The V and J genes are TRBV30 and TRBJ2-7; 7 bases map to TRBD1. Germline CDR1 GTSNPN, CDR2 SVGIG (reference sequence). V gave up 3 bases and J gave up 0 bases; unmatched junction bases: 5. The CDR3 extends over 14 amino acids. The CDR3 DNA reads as TGTGCCTGGAGGACGGGACAGAGCTCCTACGAGCAGTACTTC. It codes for CAWRTGQSSYEQYF. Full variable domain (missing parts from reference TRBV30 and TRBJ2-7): SQTIHQWPATLVQPVGSPLSLECTVEGTSNPNLYWYRQAAGRGLQLLFYSVGIGQISSEVPQNLSASRPQDRQFILSSKKLLLSDSGFYLCAWRTGQSSYEQYFGPGTRLTVT.

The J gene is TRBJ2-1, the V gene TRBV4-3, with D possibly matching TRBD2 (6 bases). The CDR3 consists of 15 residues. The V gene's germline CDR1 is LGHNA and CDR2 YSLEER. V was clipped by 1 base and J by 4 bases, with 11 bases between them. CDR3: CASSQGEEAYNEQFF. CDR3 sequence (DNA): TGCGCCAGCAGCCAAGGGGAGGAGGCTTACAATGAGCAGTTCTTC.

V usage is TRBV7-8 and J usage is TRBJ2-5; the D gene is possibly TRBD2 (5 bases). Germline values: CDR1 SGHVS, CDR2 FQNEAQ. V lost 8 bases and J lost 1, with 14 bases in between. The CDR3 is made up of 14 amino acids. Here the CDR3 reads CASEPPGIQETQYF. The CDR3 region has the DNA TGTGCCAGCGAGCCTCCCGGGATCCAAGAGACCCAGTACTTC.

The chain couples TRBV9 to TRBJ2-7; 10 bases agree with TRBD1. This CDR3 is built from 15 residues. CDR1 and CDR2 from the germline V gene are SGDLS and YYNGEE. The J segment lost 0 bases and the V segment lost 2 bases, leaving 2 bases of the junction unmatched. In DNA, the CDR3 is TGTGCCAGCAGCGTGGGGACAGGGGACTCCTACGAGCAGTACTTC. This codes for CASSVGTGDSYEQYF.

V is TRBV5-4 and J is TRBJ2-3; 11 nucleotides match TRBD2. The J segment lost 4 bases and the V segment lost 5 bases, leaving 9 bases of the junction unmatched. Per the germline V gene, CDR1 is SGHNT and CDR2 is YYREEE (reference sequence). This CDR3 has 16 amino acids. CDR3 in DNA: TGTGCCAGCAGTTTTTTTAGCGGGGGGGCGGCAGATACGCAGTATTTT. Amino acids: CASSFFSGGAADTQYF.

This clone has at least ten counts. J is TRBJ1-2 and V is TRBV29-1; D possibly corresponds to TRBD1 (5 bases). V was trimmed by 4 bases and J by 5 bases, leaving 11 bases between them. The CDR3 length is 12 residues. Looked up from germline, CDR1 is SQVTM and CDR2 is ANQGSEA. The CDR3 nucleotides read TGCAGCGTTGGCGACAGCGATTATGGCTACACCTTC. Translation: CSVGDSDYGYTF. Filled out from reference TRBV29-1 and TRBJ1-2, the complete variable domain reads SAVISQKPSRDICQRGTSLTIQCQVDSQVTMMFWYRQQPGQSLTLIATANQGSEATYESGFVIDKFPISRPNLTFSTLTVSNMSPEDSSIYLCSVGDSDYGYTFGSGTRLTVV.

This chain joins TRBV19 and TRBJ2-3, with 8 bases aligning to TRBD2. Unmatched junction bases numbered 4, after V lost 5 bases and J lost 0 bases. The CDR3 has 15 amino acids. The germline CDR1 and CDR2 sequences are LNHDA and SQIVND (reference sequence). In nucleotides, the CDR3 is TGTGCCAGTAGTCCTCGGACTAGCAGCACAGATACGCAGTATTTT. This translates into CASSPRTSSTDTQYF.

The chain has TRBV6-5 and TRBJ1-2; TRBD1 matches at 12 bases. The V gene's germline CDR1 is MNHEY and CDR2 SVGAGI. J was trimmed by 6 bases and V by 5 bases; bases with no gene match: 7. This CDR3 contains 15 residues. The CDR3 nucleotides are TGTGCCAGCAGTGTTCGGGACAGGGGGCGCAATGGCTACACCTTC. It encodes CASSVRDRGRNGYTF.

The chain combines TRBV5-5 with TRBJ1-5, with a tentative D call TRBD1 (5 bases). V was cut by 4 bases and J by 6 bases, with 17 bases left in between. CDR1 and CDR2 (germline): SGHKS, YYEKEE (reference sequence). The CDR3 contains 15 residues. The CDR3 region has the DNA TGTGCCAGCAGCCCCAGGGCCTTTTTAGGTCAGCCCCAGCATTTT. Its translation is CASSPRAFLGQPQHF.

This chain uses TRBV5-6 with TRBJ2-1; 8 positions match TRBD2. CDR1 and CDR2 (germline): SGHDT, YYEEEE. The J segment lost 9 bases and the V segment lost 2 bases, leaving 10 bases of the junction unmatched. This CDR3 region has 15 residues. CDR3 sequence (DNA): TGTGCCAGCAGCTTTGGGACTAGGGGAATTAGTGAGCAGTTCTTC. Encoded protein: CASSFGTRGISEQFF. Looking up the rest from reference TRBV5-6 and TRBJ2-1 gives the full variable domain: DAGVTQSPTHLIKTRGQQVTLRCSPKSGHDTVSWYQQALGQGPQFIFQYYEEEERQRGNFPDRFSGHQFPNYSSELNVNALLLGDSALYLCASSFGTRGISEQFFGPGTRLTVL.

CDR3 DNA sequence: TGCACCAGCAGCCAAGAAGGGAGGCAGTACTTC. Its translation: CTSSQEGRQYF. This rearrangement joins TRBV1 to TRBJ2-7; TRBD2 is the table's D call, not checked against the DNA. TRBV1 is classified as a pseudogene. The CDR3 runs to 11 residues.

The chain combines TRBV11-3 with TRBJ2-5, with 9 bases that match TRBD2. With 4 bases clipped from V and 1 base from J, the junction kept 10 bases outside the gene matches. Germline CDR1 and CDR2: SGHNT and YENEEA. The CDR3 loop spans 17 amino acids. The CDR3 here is CASSSGGGGELQETQYF. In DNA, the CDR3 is TGTGCCAGCAGCTCGGGAGGCGGGGGGGAACTCCAAGAGACCCAGTACTTC.

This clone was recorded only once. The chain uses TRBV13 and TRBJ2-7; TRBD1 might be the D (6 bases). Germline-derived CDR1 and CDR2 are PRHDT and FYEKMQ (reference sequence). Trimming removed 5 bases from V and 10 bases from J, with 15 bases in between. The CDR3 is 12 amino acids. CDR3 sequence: CASSPSPGQQYF. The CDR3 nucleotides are TGTGCCAGCAGCCCGAGCCCGGGACAACAGTACTTC. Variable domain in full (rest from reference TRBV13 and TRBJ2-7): AAGVIQSPRHLIKEKRETATLKCYPIPRHDTVYWYQQGPGQDPQFLISFYEKMQSDKGSIPDRFSAQQFSDYHSELNMSSLELGDSALYFCASSPSPGQQYFGPGTRLTVT.

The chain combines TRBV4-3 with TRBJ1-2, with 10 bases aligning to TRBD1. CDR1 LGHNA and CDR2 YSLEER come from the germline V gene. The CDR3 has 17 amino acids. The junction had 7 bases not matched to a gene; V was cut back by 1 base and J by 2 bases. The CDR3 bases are TGCGCCAGCAGCCAAGGGTCCGGGACAGGGGCGAACTATGGCTACACCTTC. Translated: CASSQGSGTGANYGYTF.

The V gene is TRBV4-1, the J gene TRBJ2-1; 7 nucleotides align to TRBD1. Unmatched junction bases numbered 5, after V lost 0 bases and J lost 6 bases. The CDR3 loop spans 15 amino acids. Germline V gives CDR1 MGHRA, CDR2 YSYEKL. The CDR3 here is CASSQEDRSGNEQFF. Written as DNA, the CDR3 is TGCGCCAGCAGCCAAGAGGACAGGTCGGGCAATGAGCAGTTCTTC.

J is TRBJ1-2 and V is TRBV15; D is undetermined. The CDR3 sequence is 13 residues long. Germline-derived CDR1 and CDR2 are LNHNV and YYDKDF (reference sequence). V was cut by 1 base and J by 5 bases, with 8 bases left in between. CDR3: CATSRGEGYGYTF. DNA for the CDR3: TGTGCCACCAGCAGAGGTGAGGGATATGGCTACACCTTC. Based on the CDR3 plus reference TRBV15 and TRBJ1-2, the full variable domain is DAMVIQNPRYQVTQFGKPVTLSCSQTLNHNVMYWYQQKSSQAPKLLFHYYDKDFNNEADTPDNFQSRRPNTSFCFLDIRSPGLGDTAMYLCATSRGEGYGYTFGSGTRLTVV.

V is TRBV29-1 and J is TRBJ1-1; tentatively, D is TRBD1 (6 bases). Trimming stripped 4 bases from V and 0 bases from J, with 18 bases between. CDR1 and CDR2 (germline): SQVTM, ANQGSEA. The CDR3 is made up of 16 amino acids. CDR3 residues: CSVVLGQRTMNTEAFF. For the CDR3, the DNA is TGCAGCGTTGTCCTAGGACAGCGCACTATGAACACTGAAGCTTTCTTT.

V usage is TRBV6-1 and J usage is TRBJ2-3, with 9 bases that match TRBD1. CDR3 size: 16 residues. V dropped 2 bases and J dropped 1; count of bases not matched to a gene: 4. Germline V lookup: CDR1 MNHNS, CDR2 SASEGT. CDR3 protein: CASSESRDRGTDTQYF. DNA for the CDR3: TGTGCCAGCAGTGAATCCCGGGACAGGGGCACAGATACGCAGTATTTT.

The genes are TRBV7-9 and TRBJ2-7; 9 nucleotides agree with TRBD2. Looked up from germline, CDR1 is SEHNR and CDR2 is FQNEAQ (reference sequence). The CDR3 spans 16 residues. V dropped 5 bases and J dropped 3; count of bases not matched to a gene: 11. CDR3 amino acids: CASSRGSGGTNYEQYF. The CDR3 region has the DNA TGTGCCAGCAGCCGAGGGAGCGGGGGGACCAACTACGAGCAGTACTTC.

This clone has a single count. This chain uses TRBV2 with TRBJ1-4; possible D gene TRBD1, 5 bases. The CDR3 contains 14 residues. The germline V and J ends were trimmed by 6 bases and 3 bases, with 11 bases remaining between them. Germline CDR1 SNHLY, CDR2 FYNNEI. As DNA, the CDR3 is TGTGCCAGCAGGATTCGGGGGGCTAATGAAAAACTGTTTTTT. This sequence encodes CASRIRGANEKLFF.

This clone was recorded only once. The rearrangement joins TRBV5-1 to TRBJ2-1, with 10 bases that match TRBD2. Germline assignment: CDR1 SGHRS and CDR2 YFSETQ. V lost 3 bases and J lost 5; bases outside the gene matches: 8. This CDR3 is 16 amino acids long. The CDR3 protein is CASSWGSGGVNNEQFF. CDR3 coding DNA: TGCGCCAGCAGCTGGGGGAGCGGGGGGGTGAACAATGAGCAGTTCTTC.

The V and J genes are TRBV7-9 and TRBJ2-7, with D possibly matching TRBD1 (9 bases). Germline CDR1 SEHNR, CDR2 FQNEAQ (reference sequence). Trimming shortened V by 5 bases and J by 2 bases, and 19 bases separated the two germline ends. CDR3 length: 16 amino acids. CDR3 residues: CASSPGGGQGAYEQYF. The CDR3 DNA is TGTGCCAGCAGCCCGGGGGGGGGACAGGGAGCCTACGAGCAGTACTTC.

The CDR3, as DNA: TGTGCCAGCAGCCCGCTGTGGGGCACAGCTCAGCCCCAGCATTTT. It translates to CASSPLWGTAQPQHF. This chain links TRBV7-2 with TRBJ1-5, with D tentatively TRBD1 (5 bases). The CDR3 consists of 15 residues. V was pared by 5 bases and J by 6 bases, with 17 bases between. CDR1 is SGHTA, CDR2 FQGNSA, per germline.

The CDR3 coding sequence is TGTGCCAGTGTAGGGGTTTCCTACGAGCAGTACTTC. It encodes CASVGVSYEQYF. The genes are TRBV2 and TRBJ2-7; D may be TRBD1 (5 bases). The V end was cut by 9 bases, the J end by 1 base, with 10 bases between. The CDR3 totals 12 residues. Germline V gives CDR1 SNHLY, CDR2 FYNNEI. The complete variable domain, with remaining parts taken from reference TRBV2 and TRBJ2-7, reads EPEVTQTPSHQVTQMGQEVILRCVPISNHLYFYWYRQILGQKVEFLVSFYNNEISEKSEIFDDQFSVERPDGSNFTLKIRSTKLEDSAMYFCASVGVSYEQYFGPGTRLTVT.

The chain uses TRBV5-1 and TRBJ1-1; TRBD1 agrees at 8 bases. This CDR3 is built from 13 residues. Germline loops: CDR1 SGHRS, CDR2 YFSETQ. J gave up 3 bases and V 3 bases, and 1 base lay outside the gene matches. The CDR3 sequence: CASSSTGDTEAFF. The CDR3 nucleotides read TGCGCCAGCAGCTCGACAGGGGACACTGAAGCTTTCTTT.

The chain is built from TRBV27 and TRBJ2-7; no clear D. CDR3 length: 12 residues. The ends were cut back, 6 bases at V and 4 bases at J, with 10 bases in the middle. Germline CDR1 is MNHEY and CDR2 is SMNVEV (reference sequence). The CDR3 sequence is CASSPAGYEQYF. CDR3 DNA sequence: TGTGCCAGCAGCCCGGCCGGGTACGAGCAGTACTTC.

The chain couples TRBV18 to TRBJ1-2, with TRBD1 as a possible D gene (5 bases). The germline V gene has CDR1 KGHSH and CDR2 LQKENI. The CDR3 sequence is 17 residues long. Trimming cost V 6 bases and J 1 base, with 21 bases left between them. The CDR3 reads CASSPGGTSLLNYGYTF. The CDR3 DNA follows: TGTGCCAGCTCCCCCGGGGGGACTTCCCTCCTTAACTATGGCTACACCTTC. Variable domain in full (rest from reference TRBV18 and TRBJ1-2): NAGVMQNPRHLVRRRGQEARLRCSPMKGHSHVYWYRQLPEEGLKFMVYLQKENIIDESGMPKERFSAEFPKEGPSILRIQQVVRGDSAAYFCASSPGGTSLLNYGYTFGSGTRLTVV.

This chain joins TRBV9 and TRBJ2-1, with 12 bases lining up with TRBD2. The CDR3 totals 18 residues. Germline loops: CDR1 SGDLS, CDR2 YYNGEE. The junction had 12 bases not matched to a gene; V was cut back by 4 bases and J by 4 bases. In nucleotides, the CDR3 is TGTGCCAGCAGCCCTAGGCTAGCGGGGGGGAAGGAATACAATGAGCAGTTCTTC. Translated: CASSPRLAGGKEYNEQFF.

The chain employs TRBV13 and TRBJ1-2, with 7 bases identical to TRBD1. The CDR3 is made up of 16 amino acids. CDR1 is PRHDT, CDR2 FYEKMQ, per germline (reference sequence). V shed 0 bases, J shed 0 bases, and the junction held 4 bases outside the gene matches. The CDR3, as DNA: TGTGCCAGCAGCTTAGGCCAGGGGGTAACTAACTATGGCTACACCTTC. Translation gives CASSLGQGVTNYGYTF. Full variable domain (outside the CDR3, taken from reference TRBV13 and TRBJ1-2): AAGVIQSPRHLIKEKRETATLKCYPIPRHDTVYWYQQGPGQDPQFLISFYEKMQSDKGSIPDRFSAQQFSDYHSELNMSSLELGDSALYFCASSLGQGVTNYGYTFGSGTRLTVV.

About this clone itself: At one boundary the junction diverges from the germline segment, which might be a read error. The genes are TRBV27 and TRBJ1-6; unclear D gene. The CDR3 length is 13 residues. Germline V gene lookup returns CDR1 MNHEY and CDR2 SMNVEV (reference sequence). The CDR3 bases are TGTGCCAGCTGTTTCAACTATAATTCACCCCTCCACTTT. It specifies CASCFNYNSPLHF.

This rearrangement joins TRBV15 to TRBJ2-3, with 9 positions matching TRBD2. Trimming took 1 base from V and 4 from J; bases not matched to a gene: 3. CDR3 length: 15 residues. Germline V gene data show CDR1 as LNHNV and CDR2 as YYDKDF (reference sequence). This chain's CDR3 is CATSRVAGGPDTQYF. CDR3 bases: TGTGCCACCAGCAGAGTGGCGGGGGGGCCAGATACGCAGTATTTT.